These T cell receptor beta chains were read from a single sample in a study of cytotoxic CD8 clonotypes in ibrutinib-treated CLL. The method was immunoSEQ multiplex PCR; TCRdb's version includes in-frame clones alone and lacks a portion of them. Among around 52,000 clones listed, around 60% were seen once. The sample was PBMCs, taken after 24 months of ibrutinib treatment. These receptors came from a human donor with chronic lymphocytic leukemia. CDR3s include the opening cysteine and the closing phenylalanine or tryptophan. D genes are given only for firm matches. Clone size is not always given. Where it is, it says once, few, many or a class for expanded clones.

j_call	d_call	v_call	clone_size	cdr3_aa	cdr3_nt
TRBJ1-6	-	TRBV5-1	few	CASSSHTAGTGNSPLHF	TGCGCCAGCAGCTCCCATACAGCGGGGACGGGTAATTCACCCCTCCACTTT
TRBJ1-1	-	TRBV5-1	-	CASSPPRQGGTEAFF	TGCGCCAGCAGCCCCCCACGGCAGGGTGGGACTGAAGCTTTCTTT
TRBJ2-1	-	TRBV21-1	-	CASSNRTPGSYNEQFF	TGTGCCAGCAGCAATAGGACTCCTGGATCATACAATGAGCAGTTCTTC
TRBJ1-5	-	TRBV10-3	-	CAISTGERPQHF	TGTGCCATCAGTACAGGCGAACGGCCCCAGCATTTT
TRBJ2-7	TRBD1	TRBV25-1	-	CASSEGGQGYEQYF	TGTGCCAGCAGTGAGGGGGGACAGGGCTACGAGCAGTACTTC
TRBJ2-5	-	TRBV5-6	-	CASSWGDGETQYF	TGTGCCAGCAGCTGGGGGGACGGGGAGACCCAGTACTTC
TRBJ2-2	-	TRBV6-5	few	CASSYQVGAGELFF	TGTGCCAGCAGTTACCAGGTCGGGGCCGGGGAGCTGTTTTTT
TRBJ2-5	TRBD2	TRBV11-2	many	CASSPGLARETQYF	TGTGCCAGCAGCCCCGGACTAGCCCGCGAGACCCAGTACTTC
TRBJ2-1	-	TRBV19	-	CASSIGSGYNEQFF	TGTGCCAGTAGTATCGGTAGCGGTTACAATGAGCAGTTCTTC
TRBJ2-3	-	TRBV5-1	-	CASSLVGTSIDTQYF	TGCGCCAGCAGCTTGGTAGGGACTTCTATAGATACGCAGTATTTT
TRBJ1-3	-	TRBV11-2	few	CASSPSTGNTIYF	TGTGCCAGCAGCCCCTCAACTGGAAACACCATATATTTT
TRBJ2-2	TRBD1	TRBV27	-	CASSPRQGMNTGELFF	TGTGCCAGCAGTCCTAGACAGGGAATGAACACCGGGGAGCTGTTTTTT
TRBJ2-2	-	TRBV5-1	-	CASSPSALNTGELFF	TGCGCCAGCAGCCCATCGGCTCTGAACACCGGGGAGCTGTTTTTT
TRBJ2-1	TRBD2	TRBV14	many	CASSQEAGLAGDTSSYNEQFF	TGTGCCAGCAGCCAAGAGGCGGGACTAGCGGGTGATACCAGCTCCTACAATGAGCAGTTCTTC
TRBJ2-5	TRBD1	TRBV5-6	many	CASSEGDRVETQYF	TGTGCCAGCAGCGAGGGAGACAGGGTTGAGACCCAGTACTTC
TRBJ2-7	TRBD1	TRBV2	-	CASSGQTYEQYF	TGTGCCAGCTCGGGACAGACCTACGAGCAGTACTTC
TRBJ1-6	-	TRBV10-3	-	CAISEFGGKDSPLHF	TGTGCCATCAGTGAGTTTGGGGGAAAGGATTCACCCCTCCACTTT